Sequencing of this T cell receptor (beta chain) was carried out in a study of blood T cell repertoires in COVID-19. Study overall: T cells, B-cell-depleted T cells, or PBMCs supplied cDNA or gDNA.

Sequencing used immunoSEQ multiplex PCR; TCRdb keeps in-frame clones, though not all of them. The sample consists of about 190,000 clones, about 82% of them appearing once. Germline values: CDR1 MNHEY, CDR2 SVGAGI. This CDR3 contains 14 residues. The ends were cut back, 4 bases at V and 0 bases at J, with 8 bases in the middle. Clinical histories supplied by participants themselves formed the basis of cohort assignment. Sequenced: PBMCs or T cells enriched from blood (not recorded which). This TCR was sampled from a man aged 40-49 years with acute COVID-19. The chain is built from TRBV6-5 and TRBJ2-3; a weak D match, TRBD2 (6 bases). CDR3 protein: CASSWDWSTDTQYF. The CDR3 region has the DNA TGTGCCAGCAGTTGGGACTGGAGCACAGATACGCAGTATTTT.